This T cell receptor (beta chain) came from a study of blood T cell repertoires in COVID-19. Study-level information: The study drew acute and convalescent COVID-19 samples from the United States, Italy and Spain. Sources were T cells, B-cell-depleted T cells, or PBMCs; the material itself was cDNA or gDNA.

Original handling: Counts of nucleated cells, estimated from reference gene primer amplification, were obtained. Data came from immunoSEQ multiplex PCR; TCRdb stores just in-frame clones and leaves some out. V, J and clone size are taken as reported in that table, and D and trimming were inferred from the DNA itself. The sample gives around 100,000 clones, around four fifths of which show up once; about 12% is in the top ten. This clone turned up a few times. Germline CDR1 and CDR2: MNHEY and SMNVEV (reference sequence). The CDR3 length is 15 residues. The ends were cut back, 2 bases at V and 5 bases at J, with 12 bases in the middle.

The rearrangement joins TRBV27 to TRBJ1-4; D is perhaps TRBD1 (6 bases). The sample consisted of peripheral blood. The receptor comes from a woman aged 70 to 79 with acute or convalescent COVID-19. This chain's CDR3 is CASSLMSGGNEKLFF. The CDR3 nucleotides read TGTGCCAGCAGTTTAATGTCGGGGGGCAATGAAAAACTGTTTTTT. Filled out from reference TRBV27 and TRBJ1-4, the complete variable domain reads EAQVTQNPRYLITVTGKKLTVTCSQNMNHEYMSWYRQDPGLGLRQIYYSMNVEVTDKGDVPEGYKVSRKEKRNFPLILESPSPNQTSLYFCASSLMSGGNEKLFFGSGTQLSVL.